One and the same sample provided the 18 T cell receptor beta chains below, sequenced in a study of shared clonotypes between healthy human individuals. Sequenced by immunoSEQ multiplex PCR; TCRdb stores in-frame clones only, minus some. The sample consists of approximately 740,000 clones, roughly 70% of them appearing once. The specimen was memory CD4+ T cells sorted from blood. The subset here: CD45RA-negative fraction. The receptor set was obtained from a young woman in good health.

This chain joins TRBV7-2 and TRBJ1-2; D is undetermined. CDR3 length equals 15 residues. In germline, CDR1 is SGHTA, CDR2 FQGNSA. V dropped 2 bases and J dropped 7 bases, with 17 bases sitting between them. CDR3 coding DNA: TGTGCCAGCAGCTTATCACGGACTCCTTTGGGTGGCTACACCTTC. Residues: CASSLSRTPLGGYTF.

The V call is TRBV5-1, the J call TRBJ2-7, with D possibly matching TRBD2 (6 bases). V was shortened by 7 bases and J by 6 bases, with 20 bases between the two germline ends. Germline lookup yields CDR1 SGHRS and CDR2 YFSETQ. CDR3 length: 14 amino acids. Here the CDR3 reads CASSEGTEGLEQYF. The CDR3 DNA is TGCGCCAGCTCGGAGGGCACTGAGGGGCTCGAGCAGTACTTC.

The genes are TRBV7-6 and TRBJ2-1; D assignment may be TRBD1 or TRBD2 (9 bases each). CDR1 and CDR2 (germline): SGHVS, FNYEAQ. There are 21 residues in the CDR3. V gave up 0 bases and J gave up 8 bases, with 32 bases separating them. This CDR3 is CASSLAKAGTGWVAGDHEQFF. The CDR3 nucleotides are TGTGCCAGCAGCTTAGCAAAAGCCGGGACAGGGTGGGTAGCGGGAGACCATGAGCAGTTCTTC.

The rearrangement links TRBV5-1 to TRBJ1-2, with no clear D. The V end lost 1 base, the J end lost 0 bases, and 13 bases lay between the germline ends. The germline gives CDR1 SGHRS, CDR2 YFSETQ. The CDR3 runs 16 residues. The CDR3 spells CASSLRTEPTNYGYTF. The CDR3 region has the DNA TGCGCCAGCAGCTTGAGGACGGAGCCTACTAACTATGGCTACACCTTC.

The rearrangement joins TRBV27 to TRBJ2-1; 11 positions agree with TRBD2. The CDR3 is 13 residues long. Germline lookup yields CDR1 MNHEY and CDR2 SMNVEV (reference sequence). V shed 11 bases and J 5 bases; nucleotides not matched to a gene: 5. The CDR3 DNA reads TGTGCCTCCCGACTAGCGGGACACAATGAGCAGTTCTTC. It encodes CASRLAGHNEQFF.

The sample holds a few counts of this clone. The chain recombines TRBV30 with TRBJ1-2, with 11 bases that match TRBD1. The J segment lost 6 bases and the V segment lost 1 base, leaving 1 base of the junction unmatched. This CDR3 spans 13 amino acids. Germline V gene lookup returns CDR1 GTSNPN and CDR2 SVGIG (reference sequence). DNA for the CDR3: TGTGCCTGGAGTGGGGACAGGGGGAATGGCTACACCTTC. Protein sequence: CAWSGDRGNGYTF.

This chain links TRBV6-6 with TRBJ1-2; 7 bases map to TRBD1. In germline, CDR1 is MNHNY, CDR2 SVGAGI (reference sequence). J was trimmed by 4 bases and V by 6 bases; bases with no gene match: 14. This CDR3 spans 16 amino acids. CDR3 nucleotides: TGTGCCAGCAGCGTCCGGCGGAGGGGGCGCTTCTATGGCTACACCTTC. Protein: CASSVRRRGRFYGYTF.

In nucleotides, the CDR3 is TGTGCCATCAAGGCGGGATGGGGCACAGATACGCAGTATTTT. This gives the protein CAIKAGWGTDTQYF. The chain carries TRBV10-3 and TRBJ2-3, with D possibly TRBD2 on 6 matching bases. The CDR3 has 14 amino acids. The germline V and J ends were trimmed by 7 bases and 1 base, with 12 bases remaining between them. Germline values: CDR1 ENHRY, CDR2 SYGVKD.

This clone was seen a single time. Here the CDR3 DNA reads TGTGCCAGCAGCACACGGGGGACTAGCGGGAGAGATGGCGGGGAGCTGTTTTTT. It is translated as CASSTRGTSGRDGGELFF. The chain couples TRBV4-2 to TRBJ2-2, with 14 bases lining up with TRBD2. V shed 5 bases, J shed 7 bases, and the junction held 12 bases outside the gene matches. This CDR3 comprises 18 residues. The germline V gene encodes CDR1 LGHNA and CDR2 YNFKEQ.

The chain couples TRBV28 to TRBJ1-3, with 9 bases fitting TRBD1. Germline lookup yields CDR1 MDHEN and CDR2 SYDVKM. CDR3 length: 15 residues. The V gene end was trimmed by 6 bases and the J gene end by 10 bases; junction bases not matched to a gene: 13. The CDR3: CASSLTGGQGGTIYF. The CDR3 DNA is TGTGCCAGCAGCCTCACAGGGGGCCAGGGAGGGACCATATATTTT.

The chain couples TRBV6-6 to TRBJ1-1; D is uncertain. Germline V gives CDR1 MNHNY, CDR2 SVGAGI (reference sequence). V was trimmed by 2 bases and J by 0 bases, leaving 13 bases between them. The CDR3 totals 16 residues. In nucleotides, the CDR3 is TGTGCCAGCAGTTACAGCCAGCGAACCATGAACACTGAAGCTTTCTTT. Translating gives CASSYSQRTMNTEAFF.

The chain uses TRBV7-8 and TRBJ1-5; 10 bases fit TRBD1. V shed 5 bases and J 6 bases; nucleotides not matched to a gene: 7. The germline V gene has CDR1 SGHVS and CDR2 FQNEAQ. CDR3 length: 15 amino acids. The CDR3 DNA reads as TGTGCCAGCAGCAGCCGGGACAGGGGAGGTCAGCCCCAGCATTTT. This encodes CASSSRDRGGQPQHF.

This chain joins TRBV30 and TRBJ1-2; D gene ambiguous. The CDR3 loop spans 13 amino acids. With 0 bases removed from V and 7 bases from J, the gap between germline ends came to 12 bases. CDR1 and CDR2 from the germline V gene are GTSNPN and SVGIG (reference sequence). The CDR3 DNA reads TGTGCCTGGAGTGTACGGGATCCCGGTGGCTACACCTTC. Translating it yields CAWSVRDPGGYTF.

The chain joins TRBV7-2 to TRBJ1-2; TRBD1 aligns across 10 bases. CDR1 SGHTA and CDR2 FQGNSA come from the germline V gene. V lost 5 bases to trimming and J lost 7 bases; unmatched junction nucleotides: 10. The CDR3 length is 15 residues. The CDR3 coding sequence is TGTGCCAGCAGCCCAAGACAGGGGGCGCGGGCTGGCTACACCTTC. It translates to CASSPRQGARAGYTF.

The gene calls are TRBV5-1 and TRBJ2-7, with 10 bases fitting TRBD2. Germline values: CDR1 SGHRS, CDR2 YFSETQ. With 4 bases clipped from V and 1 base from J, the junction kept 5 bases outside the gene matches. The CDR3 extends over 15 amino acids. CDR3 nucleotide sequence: TGCGCCAGCAGCCGACTAGCGGGTACGTCCTACGAGCAGTACTTC. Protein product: CASSRLAGTSYEQYF.

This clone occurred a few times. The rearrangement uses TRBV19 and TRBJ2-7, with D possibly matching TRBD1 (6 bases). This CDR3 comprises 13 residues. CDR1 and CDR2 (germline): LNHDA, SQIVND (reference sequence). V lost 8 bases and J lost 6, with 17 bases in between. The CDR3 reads CASGGQLLSEQYF. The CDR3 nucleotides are TGTGCCAGTGGTGGACAGCTTCTCTCCGAGCAGTACTTC.

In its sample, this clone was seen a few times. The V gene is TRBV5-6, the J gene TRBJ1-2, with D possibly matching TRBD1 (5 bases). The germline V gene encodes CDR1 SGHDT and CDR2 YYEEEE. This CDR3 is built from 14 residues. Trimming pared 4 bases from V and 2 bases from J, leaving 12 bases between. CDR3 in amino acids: CASSPGTDNYGYTF. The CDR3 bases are TGTGCCAGCAGCCCCGGGACGGACAACTATGGCTACACCTTC.

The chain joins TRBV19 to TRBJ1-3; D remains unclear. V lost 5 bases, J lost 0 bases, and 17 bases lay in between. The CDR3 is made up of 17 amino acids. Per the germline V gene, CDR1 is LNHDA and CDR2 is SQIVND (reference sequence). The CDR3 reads CASSPTGSYLSGNTIYF. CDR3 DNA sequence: TGTGCCAGTAGTCCTACCGGGTCGTACCTCTCTGGAAACACCATATATTTT.